This T cell receptor (beta chain) was retrieved from a study of post-analysis software for immune sequencing data. Findings and caveats of the study: Multiple sclerosis was associated with a significant reduction in normalized Chao1 diversity relative to controls. Patients used roughly five TRBV segments, including TRBV5-6, TRBV5-1 and TRBV20-1, more often than controls.

Every TCR beta cDNA library bore unique molecular identifiers. TCRdb used MiXCR to reprocess the PCR reads, holding one entry per CDR3 protein. The repertoire includes some 690,000 distinct CDR3 sequences, roughly 27% of them detected once, and more than 0.55% sits in the top ten. CDR1 and CDR2 from the germline V gene are DFQATT and SNEGSKA (reference sequence). The CDR3 is made up of 14 amino acids. The V and J ends lost 3 bases and 6 bases respectively, with 12 bases between them. This clonotype was recorded a few times. Antigen unknown. The gene calls are TRBV20-1 and TRBJ1-6; D remains unclear. The sequence derives from a girl between 5 and 17 years old with multiple sclerosis. The sequencing sample was made of blood. The CDR3 DNA reads TGCAGTGCTAGGGTCGTGTTTGGTAATTCACCCCTCCACTTT. This codes for CSARVVFGNSPLHF.